These 14 T cell receptor beta chains share one sample of origin, sequenced in a study of identical twins. Using its own MiXCR run on the 5' RACE reads, TCRdb lists one record per CDR3 protein. The sample has just over 500,000 distinct CDR3 sequences, around 20% seen once. This sample also appeared in a second study, on T cells expressing NK-cell markers.

The sample consisted of CD4+ T cells sorted from blood. These receptors all stem from a woman in her late teens or twenties in good health.

The chain recombines TRBV5-1 with TRBJ2-7; D is unclear. Trimming stripped 0 bases from V and 4 bases from J, with 11 bases between. From germline, CDR1 is SGHRS and CDR2 YFSETQ. The CDR3 contains 14 residues. CDR3 DNA sequence: TGCGCCAGCAGCTTGGGGAAAATGTCTTACGAGCAGTACTTC. It is translated as CASSLGKMSYEQYF.

There are many counts of this clonotype. The chain recombines TRBV5-1 with TRBJ2-2; the D is unclear. Deletions cut 1 base from V and 5 bases from J, with 3 bases between. The CDR3 spans 12 residues. Germline V gives CDR1 SGHRS, CDR2 YFSETQ. The CDR3 DNA follows: TGCGCCAGCAGCTTGCAAACCGGGGAGCTGTTTTTT. Protein product: CASSLQTGELFF.

This clonotype was found a few times. The chain uses TRBV10-1 and TRBJ2-2, with D possibly being TRBD2 (5 bases). The CDR3 contains 14 residues. Germline V CDR1 and CDR2: WNHNN, SYGVQD (reference sequence). V lost 6 bases and J 1 base, leaving 9 bases between the germline ends. This CDR3 is CASRPSGNTGELFF. In DNA form, the CDR3 reads TGCGCCAGCAGACCCAGCGGGAACACCGGGGAGCTGTTTTTT.

This clonotype was counted a few times. The J gene is TRBJ2-7, the V gene TRBV20-1; no reliable D call. This CDR3 comprises 12 residues. Trimming left V 4 bases short and J 3 bases short, with 10 bases between. Looked up from germline, CDR1 is DFQATT and CDR2 is SNEGSKA (reference sequence). The CDR3: CSAMTYLYEQYF. The CDR3 bases are TGCAGTGCTATGACCTACCTCTACGAGCAGTACTTC.

This clonotype was counted between two and nine times. The chain employs TRBV20-1 and TRBJ2-7; D unclear. V shed 5 bases and J shed 0 bases, with 17 bases lying between them. The germline V gene encodes CDR1 DFQATT and CDR2 SNEGSKA (reference sequence). CDR3 length equals 15 residues. CDR3 residues: CSAPLRRIDSYEQYF. The CDR3 DNA reads as TGCAGTGCTCCCCTCAGGCGGATCGACTCCTACGAGCAGTACTTC.

This clonotype was counted at least ten times. This chain joins TRBV6-6 and TRBJ2-7, with D perhaps TRBD1 or TRBD2 (5 bases each). The ends were cut back, 10 bases at V and 4 bases at J, with 11 bases in the middle. This CDR3 spans 11 amino acids. Germline V gene sequence: CDR1 MNHNY, CDR2 SVGAGI (reference sequence). Written as DNA, the CDR3 is TGTGCCACGAGGGGAGCTTACGAGCAGTACTTC. This sequence encodes CATRGAYEQYF.

This clonotype was counted only a few times. V is TRBV5-1 and J is TRBJ2-1; D is unresolved. This CDR3 region has 15 residues. V shed 7 bases and J shed 2 bases, with 16 bases lying between them. CDR1 is SGHRS and CDR2 is YFSETQ in the germline V gene. The DNA of the CDR3 is TGCGCCAGCCGTCTGTCGAATCACCCCTACAATGAGCAGTTCTTC. Encoded protein: CASRLSNHPYNEQFF.

The chain links TRBV20-1 to TRBJ2-1, with TRBD2 matching 10 bases. The J segment lost 0 bases and the V segment lost 2 bases, leaving 7 bases of the junction unmatched. Germline values: CDR1 DFQATT, CDR2 SNEGSKA (reference sequence). The CDR3 totals 17 residues. As DNA, the CDR3 is TGCAGTGCTAGACCTGGACTAGCGGTTAGCTCCTACAATGAGCAGTTCTTC. This encodes CSARPGLAVSSYNEQFF.

This chain connects TRBV7-8 to TRBJ2-5, with D possibly being TRBD2 (5 bases). Germline values: CDR1 SGHVS, CDR2 FQNEAQ. V lost 1 base and J 6 bases, leaving 9 bases between the germline ends. The CDR3 spans 13 residues. CDR3 region: CASSLDEGKTQYF. CDR3 bases: TGTGCCAGCAGCTTAGACGAGGGAAAGACCCAGTACTTC.

This clonotype was picked up a small number of times. This chain uses TRBV5-1 with TRBJ2-7; 8 bases are shared with TRBD2. CDR1 is SGHRS and CDR2 is YFSETQ in the germline V gene. The J segment lost 3 bases and the V segment lost 1 base, leaving 6 bases of the junction unmatched. The CDR3 totals 15 residues. CDR3 amino acids: CASSLQDGGVYEQYF. Written as DNA, the CDR3 is TGCGCCAGCAGCTTGCAGGACGGGGGGGTCTACGAGCAGTACTTC.

In this sample, this clonotype turned up many times. V is TRBV12-3 or TRBV12-4 and J is TRBJ2-4; D is perhaps TRBD1 (6 bases). V shed 3 bases and J shed 6 bases, with 9 bases lying between them. The CDR3 loop spans 13 amino acids. CDR3 nucleotide sequence: TGTGCCAGCAGTTTGAGGGACACAAACATTCAGTACTTC. It translates to CASSLRDTNIQYF.

The rearrangement joins TRBV6-1 to TRBJ1-2; the D gene is possibly TRBD1 (5 bases). CDR1 MNHNS and CDR2 SASEGT come from the germline V gene. This CDR3 has 17 amino acids. V dropped 5 bases and J dropped 2 bases, with 21 bases sitting between them. CDR3 region: CASSPFYFSGANYGYTF. The CDR3 DNA reads as TGTGCCAGCAGTCCCTTTTATTTTTCCGGGGCGAACTATGGCTACACCTTC.

The chain carries TRBV20-1 and TRBJ1-2, with D possibly TRBD1 on 6 matching bases. V was trimmed by 6 bases and J by 4 bases, leaving 24 bases between them. The CDR3 is made up of 16 amino acids. Germline loops: CDR1 DFQATT, CDR2 SNEGSKA (reference sequence). CDR3 DNA sequence: TGCAGTGCCGCGCCCTCGGGGGCGGGGATCCTCTATGGCTACACCTTC. The encoded protein is CSAAPSGAGILYGYTF.

The chain couples TRBV2 to TRBJ2-2; TRBD2 might be the D (6 bases). The ends were cut back, 7 bases at V and 4 bases at J, with 22 bases in the middle. The CDR3 has 17 amino acids. CDR1 SNHLY and CDR2 FYNNEI come from the germline V gene. The CDR3 DNA is TGTGCCAGCAAGGACGGGGGAGGACGCCGCGTCACCGGGGAGCTGTTTTTT. Translation gives CASKDGGGRRVTGELFF.